This TCR beta chain was identified during a study of OX40 agonist ivuxolimab in advanced cancers. Study as a whole: In three patients, partial responses were observed, one with hepatocellular carcinoma and two with cutaneous melanoma.

This CDR3 is built from 16 residues. Trimming stripped 4 bases from V and 0 bases from J, with 16 bases between. From germline, CDR1 is MNHEY and CDR2 SVGAGI. This table comes from immunoSEQ multiplex PCR, and its TCRdb copy is limited to in-frame clones, with some not included. The table lists approximately 35,000 clones, roughly three quarters of them singletons. The chain recombines TRBV6-5 with TRBJ2-7, with D perhaps matching TRBD1 (5 bases). The TCR sequence derives from an adult with an advanced solid tumor such as melanoma, head and neck, liver or kidney cancer. This material consisted of CD4+ or CD8+ T cells sorted from blood, taken in a trial of the OX40 agonist ivuxolimab. The CDR3 bases are TGTGCCAGCAGTTCAGACAGCCGTTTTATCTCCTACGAGCAGTACTTC. This translates into CASSSDSRFISYEQYF.